This passage covers 3 T cell receptor beta chains from one sample sequenced in a study of blood T cell repertoires in COVID-19. Here immunoSEQ multiplex PCR was the method, and the copy in TCRdb shows in-frame clones only, minus some. The sample holds 150,000 to 250,000 clones, roughly 87% seen once. The sample was PBMCs or T cells enriched from blood (not recorded which). The receptors derive from a woman aged 25-40 years who had recovered from COVID-19.

The chain is built from TRBV4-2 and TRBJ2-2, with D possibly TRBD2 on 6 matching bases. CDR1 and CDR2 (germline): LGHNA, YNFKEQ. Deletions cut 1 base from V and 7 bases from J, with 7 bases between. The CDR3 totals 13 residues. The CDR3 loop reads CASSQAAGGELFF. In nucleotides, the CDR3 is TGTGCCAGCAGCCAAGCAGCGGGCGGGGAGCTGTTTTTT.

CDR3 loop: CASSPLGLLYEQYF. In DNA form, the CDR3 reads TGTGCCAGCAGCCCACTCGGACTACTTTACGAGCAGTACTTC. J is TRBJ2-7 and V is TRBV7-2; TRBD2 might be the D (6 bases). The CDR3 covers 14 residues. The germline V gene has CDR1 SGHTA and CDR2 FQGNSA. The V gene lost 5 bases and the J gene lost 4 bases, with 15 bases spanning the gap.

This chain connects TRBV7-2 to TRBJ1-2; maybe TRBD1 (5 bases). Trimming left V 1 base short and J 8 bases short, with 17 bases between. This CDR3 is built from 15 residues. Germline values: CDR1 SGHTA, CDR2 FQGNSA. CDR3 region: CASSLEGQTGWGYTF. Here the CDR3 DNA reads TGTGCCAGCAGCTTAGAGGGGCAGACCGGGTGGGGCTACACCTTC.